The source of this T cell receptor beta chain is a study of cytomegalovirus exposure and HLA in healthy donors. Whole-study context: Among 398 genotyped donors, about 85% fell in the Caucasian-associated ancestry cluster. Study-level findings and limits: A previous analysis found most TCR beta V segments productive roughly 87% or roughly 30% of the time.

In the PCR, 60 Vbeta and 13 Jbeta primers were used. Some clones are missing from TCRdb's copy, which holds only in-frame ones; the method was immunoSEQ multiplex PCR. The sample consists of 100,000 to 150,000 clones, 70% to 80% of them appearing once. V gave up 6 bases and J gave up 8 bases, with 7 bases separating them. Germline V gene lookup returns CDR1 KGHSH and CDR2 LQKENI. CDR3 length: 11 residues. Points on this clone: What it binds is unknown.

The TCR was taken from a man aged 50 to 59 in good health and CMV-seronegative. The rearrangement uses TRBV18 and TRBJ2-2; perhaps TRBD1 as D (6 bases). The sample taken for sequencing was PBMCs. The CDR3 DNA reads as TGTGCCAGCTCGACAGGAGGGGAGCTGTTTTTT. This codes for CASSTGGELFF. Full variable domain (outside the CDR3, taken from reference TRBV18 and TRBJ2-2): NAGVMQNPRHLVRRRGQEARLRCSPMKGHSHVYWYRQLPEEGLKFMVYLQKENIIDESGMPKERFSAEFPKEGPSILRIQQVVRGDSAAYFCASSTGGELFFGEGSRLTVL.